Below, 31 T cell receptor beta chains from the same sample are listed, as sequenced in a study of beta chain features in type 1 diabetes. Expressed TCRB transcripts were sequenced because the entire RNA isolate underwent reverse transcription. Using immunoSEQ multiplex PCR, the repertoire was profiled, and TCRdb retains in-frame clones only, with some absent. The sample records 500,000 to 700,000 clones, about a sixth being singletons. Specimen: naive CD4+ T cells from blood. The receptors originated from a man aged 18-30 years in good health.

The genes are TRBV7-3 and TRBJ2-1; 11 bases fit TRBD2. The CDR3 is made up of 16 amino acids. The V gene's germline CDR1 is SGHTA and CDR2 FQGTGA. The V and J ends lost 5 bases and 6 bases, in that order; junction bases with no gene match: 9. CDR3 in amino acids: CASSPRLAGSGNEQFF. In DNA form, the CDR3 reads TGTGCCAGCAGCCCGCGACTAGCGGGATCGGGCAATGAGCAGTTCTTC.

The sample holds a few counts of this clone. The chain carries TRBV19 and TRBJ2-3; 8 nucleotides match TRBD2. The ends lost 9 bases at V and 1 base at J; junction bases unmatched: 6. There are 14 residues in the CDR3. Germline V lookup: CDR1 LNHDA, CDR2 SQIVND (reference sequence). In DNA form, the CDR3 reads TGTGCCAGCCGGGAGGGCCCGGGCACAGATACGCAGTATTTT. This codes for CASREGPGTDTQYF. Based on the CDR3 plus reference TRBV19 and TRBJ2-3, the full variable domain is DGGITQSPKYLFRKEGQNVTLSCEQNLNHDAMYWYRQDPGQGLRLIYYSQIVNDFQKGDIAEGYSVSREKKESFPLTVTSAQKNPTAFYLCASREGPGTDTQYFGPGTRLTVL.

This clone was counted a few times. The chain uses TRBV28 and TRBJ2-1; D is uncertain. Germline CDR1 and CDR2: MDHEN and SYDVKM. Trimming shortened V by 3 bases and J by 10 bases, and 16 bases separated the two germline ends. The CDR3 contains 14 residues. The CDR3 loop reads CASSFPYGSGEQFF. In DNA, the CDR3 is TGTGCCAGCAGTTTCCCCTATGGGTCTGGCGAGCAGTTCTTC.

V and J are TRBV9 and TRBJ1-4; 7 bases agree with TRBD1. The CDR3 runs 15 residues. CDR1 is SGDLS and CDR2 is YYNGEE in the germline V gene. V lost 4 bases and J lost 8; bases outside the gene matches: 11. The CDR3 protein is CASSPATGRGEKLFF. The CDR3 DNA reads TGTGCCAGCAGCCCCGCGACAGGGAGGGGCGAAAAACTGTTTTTT.

CDR3 residues: CASSRGQGMGEQYF. The CDR3 DNA sequence: TGCGCCAGCAGCCGGGGACAGGGAATGGGCGAGCAGTACTTC. The chain links TRBV4-3 to TRBJ2-7; 9 positions match TRBD1. J was trimmed by 6 bases and V by 4 bases; bases with no gene match: 7. CDR1 is LGHNA, CDR2 YSLEER, per germline. The CDR3 runs 14 residues.

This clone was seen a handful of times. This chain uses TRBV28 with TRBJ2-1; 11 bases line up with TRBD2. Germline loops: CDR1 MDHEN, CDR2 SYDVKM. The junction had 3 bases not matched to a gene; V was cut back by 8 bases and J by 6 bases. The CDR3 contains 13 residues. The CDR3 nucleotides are TGTGCCAGCCTAGCGGGAGGTCGCAATGAGCAGTTCTTC. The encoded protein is CASLAGGRNEQFF.

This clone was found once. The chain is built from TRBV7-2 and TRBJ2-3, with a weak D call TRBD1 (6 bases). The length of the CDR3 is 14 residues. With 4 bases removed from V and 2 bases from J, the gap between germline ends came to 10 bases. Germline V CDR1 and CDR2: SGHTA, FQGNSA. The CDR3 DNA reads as TGTGCCAGCAGCTCCCGGACAGACACAGATACGCAGTATTTT. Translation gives CASSSRTDTDTQYF.

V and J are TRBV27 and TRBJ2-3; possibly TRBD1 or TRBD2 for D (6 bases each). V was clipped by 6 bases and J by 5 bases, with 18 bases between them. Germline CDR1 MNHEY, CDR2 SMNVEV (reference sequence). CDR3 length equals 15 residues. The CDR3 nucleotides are TGTGCCAGCAGCCCAAGAAGGGGGGCGGGAGATACGCAGTATTTT. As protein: CASSPRRGAGDTQYF.

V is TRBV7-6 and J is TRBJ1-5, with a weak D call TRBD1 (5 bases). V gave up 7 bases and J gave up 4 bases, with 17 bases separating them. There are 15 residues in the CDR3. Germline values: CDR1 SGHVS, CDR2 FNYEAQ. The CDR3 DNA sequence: TGTGCCAGCACCGCAAGTCCAGGGAGGAATCAGCCCCAGCATTTT. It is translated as CASTASPGRNQPQHF. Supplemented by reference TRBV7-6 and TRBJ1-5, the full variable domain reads GAGVSQSPRYKVTKRGQDVALRCDPISGHVSLYWYRQALGQGPEFLTYFNYEAQQDKSGLPNDRFSAERPEGSISTLTIQRTEQRDSAMYRCASTASPGRNQPQHFGDGTRLSIL.

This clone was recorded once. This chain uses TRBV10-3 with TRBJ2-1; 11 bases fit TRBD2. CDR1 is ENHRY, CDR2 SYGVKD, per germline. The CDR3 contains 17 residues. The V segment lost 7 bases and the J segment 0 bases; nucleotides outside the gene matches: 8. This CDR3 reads CAITASGGSSSYNEQFF. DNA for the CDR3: TGTGCCATCACGGCTAGCGGGGGGTCGAGCTCCTACAATGAGCAGTTCTTC.

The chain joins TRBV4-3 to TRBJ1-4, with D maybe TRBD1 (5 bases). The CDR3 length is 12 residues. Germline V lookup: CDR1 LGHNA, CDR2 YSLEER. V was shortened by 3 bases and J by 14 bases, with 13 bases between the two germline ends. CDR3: CASSHGTTGLFF. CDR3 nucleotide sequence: TGCGCCAGCAGCCACGGGACTACGGGGCTGTTTTTT.

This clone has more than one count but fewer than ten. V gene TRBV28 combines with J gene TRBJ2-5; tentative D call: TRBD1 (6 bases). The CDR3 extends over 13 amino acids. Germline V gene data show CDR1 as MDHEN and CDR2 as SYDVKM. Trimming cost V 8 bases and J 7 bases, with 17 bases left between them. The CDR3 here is CASGGQRPGTQYF. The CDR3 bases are TGTGCCAGCGGAGGACAGCGGCCCGGGACCCAGTACTTC.

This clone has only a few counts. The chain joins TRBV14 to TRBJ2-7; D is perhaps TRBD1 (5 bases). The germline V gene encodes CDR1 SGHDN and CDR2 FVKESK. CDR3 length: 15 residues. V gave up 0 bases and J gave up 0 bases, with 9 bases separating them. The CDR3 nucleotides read TGTGCCAGCAGCCAAGAACAGGTGGGCTCCTACGAGCAGTACTTC. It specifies CASSQEQVGSYEQYF.

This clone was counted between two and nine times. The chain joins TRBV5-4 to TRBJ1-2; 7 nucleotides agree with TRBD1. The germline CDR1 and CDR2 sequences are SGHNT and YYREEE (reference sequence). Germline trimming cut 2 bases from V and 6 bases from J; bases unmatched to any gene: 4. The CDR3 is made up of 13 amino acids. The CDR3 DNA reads TGTGCCAGCAGCTTTCGAGGGGGCGATGGCTACACCTTC. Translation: CASSFRGGDGYTF.

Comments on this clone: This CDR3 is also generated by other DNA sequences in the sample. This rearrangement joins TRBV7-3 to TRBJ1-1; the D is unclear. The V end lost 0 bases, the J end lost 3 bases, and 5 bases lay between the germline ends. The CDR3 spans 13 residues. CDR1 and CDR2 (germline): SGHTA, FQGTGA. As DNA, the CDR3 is TGTGCCAGCAGCTTAACCCGGGACACTGAAGCTTTCTTT. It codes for CASSLTRDTEAFF. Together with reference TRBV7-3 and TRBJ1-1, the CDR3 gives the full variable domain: GAGVSQTPSNKVTEKGKYVELRCDPISGHTALYWYRQSLGQGPEFLIYFQGTGAADDSGLPNDRFFAVRPEGSVSTLKIQRTERGDSAVYLCASSLTRDTEAFFGQGTRLTVV.

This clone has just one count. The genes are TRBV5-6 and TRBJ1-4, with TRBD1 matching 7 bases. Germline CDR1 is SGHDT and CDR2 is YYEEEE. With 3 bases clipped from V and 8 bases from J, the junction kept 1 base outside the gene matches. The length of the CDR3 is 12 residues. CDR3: CASSSRGEKLFF. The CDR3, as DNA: TGTGCCAGCAGCTCCAGGGGGGAAAAACTGTTTTTT. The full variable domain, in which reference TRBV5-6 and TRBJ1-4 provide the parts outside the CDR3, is DAGVTQSPTHLIKTRGQQVTLRCSPKSGHDTVSWYQQALGQGPQFIFQYYEEEERQRGNFPDRFSGHQFPNYSSELNVNALLLGDSALYLCASSSRGEKLFFGSGTQLSVL.

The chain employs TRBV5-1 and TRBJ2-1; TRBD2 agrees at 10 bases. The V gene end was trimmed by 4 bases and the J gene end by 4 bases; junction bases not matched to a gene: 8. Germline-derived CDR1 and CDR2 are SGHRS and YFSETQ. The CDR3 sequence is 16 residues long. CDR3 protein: CASSPTLAGSYNEQFF. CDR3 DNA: TGCGCCAGCAGCCCGACACTAGCGGGAAGTTACAATGAGCAGTTCTTC.

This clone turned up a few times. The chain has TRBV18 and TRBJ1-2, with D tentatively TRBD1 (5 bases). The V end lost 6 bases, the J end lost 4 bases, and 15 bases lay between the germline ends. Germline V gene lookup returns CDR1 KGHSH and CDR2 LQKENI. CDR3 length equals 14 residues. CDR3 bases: TGTGCCAGCTCCCCCAGGGACGGTGGCTATGGCTACACCTTC. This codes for CASSPRDGGYGYTF.

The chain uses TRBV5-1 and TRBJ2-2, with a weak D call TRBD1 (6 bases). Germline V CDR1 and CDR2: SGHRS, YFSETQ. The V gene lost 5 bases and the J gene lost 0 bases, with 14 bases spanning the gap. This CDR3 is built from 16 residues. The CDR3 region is CASRRQELSNTGELFF. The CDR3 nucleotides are TGCGCCAGCAGACGACAGGAACTCTCGAACACCGGGGAGCTGTTTTTT.

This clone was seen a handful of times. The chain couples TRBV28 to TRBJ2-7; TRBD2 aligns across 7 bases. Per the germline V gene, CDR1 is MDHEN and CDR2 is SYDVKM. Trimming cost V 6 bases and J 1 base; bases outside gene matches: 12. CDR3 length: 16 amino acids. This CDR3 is CASSHPPLATSYEQYF. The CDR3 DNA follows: TGTGCCAGCAGCCATCCTCCACTAGCGACATCCTACGAGCAGTACTTC.

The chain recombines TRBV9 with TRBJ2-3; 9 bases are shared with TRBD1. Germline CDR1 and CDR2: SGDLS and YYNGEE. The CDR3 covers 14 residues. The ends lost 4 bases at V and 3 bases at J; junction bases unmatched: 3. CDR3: CASSRDRVTDTQYF. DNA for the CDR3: TGTGCCAGCAGCCGGGACAGGGTAACAGATACGCAGTATTTT.

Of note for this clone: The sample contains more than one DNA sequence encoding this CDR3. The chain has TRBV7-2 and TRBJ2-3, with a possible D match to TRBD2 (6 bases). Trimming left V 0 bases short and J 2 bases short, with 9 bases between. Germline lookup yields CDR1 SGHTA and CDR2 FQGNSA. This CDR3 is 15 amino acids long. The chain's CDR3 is CASSLAGGFTDTQYF. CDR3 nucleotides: TGTGCCAGCAGCTTAGCGGGAGGTTTCACAGATACGCAGTATTTT.

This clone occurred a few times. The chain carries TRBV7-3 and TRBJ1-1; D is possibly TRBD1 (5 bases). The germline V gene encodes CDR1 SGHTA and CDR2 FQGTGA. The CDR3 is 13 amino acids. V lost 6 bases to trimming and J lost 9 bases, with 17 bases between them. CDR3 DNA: TGTGCCAGCAGGGACCGGGACCCAGGCCAAGCTTTCTTT. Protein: CASRDRDPGQAFF.

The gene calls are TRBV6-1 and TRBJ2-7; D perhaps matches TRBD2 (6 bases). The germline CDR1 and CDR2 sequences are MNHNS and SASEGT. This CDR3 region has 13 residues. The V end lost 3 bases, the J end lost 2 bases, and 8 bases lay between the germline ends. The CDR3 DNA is TGTGCCAGCAGTGAGGGGGGTACCTACGAGCAGTACTTC. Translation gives CASSEGGTYEQYF.

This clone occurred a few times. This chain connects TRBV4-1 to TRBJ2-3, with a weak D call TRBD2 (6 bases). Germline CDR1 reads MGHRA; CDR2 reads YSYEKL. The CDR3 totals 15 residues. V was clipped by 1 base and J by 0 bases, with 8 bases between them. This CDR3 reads CASSQGLGSTDTQYF. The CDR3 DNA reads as TGCGCCAGCAGCCAAGGACTAGGGAGCACAGATACGCAGTATTTT.

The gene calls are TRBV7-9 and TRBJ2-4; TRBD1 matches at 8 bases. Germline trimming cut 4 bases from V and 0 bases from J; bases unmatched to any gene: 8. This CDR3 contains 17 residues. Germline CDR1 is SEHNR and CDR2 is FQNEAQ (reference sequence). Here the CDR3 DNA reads TGTGCCAGCAGCTCCGGGACAGGAGATCTAGCCAAAAACATTCAGTACTTC. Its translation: CASSSGTGDLAKNIQYF.

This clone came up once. CDR3 in DNA: TGTGCCAGCAGCTTAACTTCAGGTCCCCTCCATAGCAATCAGCCCCAGCATTTT. Its protein product is CASSLTSGPLHSNQPQHF. The V gene is TRBV7-3, the J gene TRBJ1-5; D is undetermined. The CDR3 has 18 amino acids. V was pared by 0 bases and J by 0 bases, with 15 bases between. Germline CDR1 is SGHTA and CDR2 is FQGTGA.

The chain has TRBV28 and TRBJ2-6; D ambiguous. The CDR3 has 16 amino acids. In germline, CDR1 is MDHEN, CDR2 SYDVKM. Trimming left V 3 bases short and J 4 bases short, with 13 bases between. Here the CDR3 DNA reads TGTGCCAGCAGTTTGATGATGGGCTCCGGGGCCAACGTCCTGACTTTC. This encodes CASSLMMGSGANVLTF.

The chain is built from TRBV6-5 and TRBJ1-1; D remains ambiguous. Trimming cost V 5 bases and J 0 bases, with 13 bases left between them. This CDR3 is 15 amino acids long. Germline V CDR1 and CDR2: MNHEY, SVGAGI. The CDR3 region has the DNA TGTGCCAGCAGTCGGGGATATGGTATGAACACTGAAGCTTTCTTT. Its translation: CASSRGYGMNTEAFF.

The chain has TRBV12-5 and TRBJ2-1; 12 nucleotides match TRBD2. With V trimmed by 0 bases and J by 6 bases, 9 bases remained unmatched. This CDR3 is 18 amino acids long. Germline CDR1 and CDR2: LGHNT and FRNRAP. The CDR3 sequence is CASGLVTSGRSRFNEQFF. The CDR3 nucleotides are TGTGCTAGTGGTTTGGTAACTAGCGGGAGGAGTAGGTTCAATGAGCAGTTCTTC.

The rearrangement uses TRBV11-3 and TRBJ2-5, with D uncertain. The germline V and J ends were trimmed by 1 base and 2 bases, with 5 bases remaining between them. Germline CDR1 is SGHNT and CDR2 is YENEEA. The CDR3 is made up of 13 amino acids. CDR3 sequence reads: CASSLGQQETQYF. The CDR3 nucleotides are TGTGCCAGCAGCTTAGGGCAGCAAGAGACCCAGTACTTC.